The 4 T cell receptor beta chains below were found in one sample sequenced in a study of T cells in Graves' hyperthyroidism and ophthalmopathy (dated by TCRdb to 2018 to 2020). The library was built by means of multiplex PCR. TCRdb lists the instrument as Illumina HiSeq 2000. Amplification of TCR beta CDR3 regions was carried out from RNA transcripts. A first-round RT-PCR of the TCR CDR3 used the HTBI primer set with the Qiagen OneStep RT-PCR kit. The public reads were quality trimmed at Q25 with fastp and then assembled into clones with MiXCR by TCRdb, keeping productive beta chains. Rows matching on CDR3 protein sequence are summarized as one entry with the most common DNA and genes. In this sample the table shows a few hundred thousand distinct CDR3 sequences, approximately 14% of which occur a single time. The leading ten clones occupy roughly 7.3% of the sample. Sequencing input: blood. Every receptor here comes from a woman in her twenties or thirties with Graves' hyperthyroidism.

This clonotype occurred many times. The CDR3 is CASGGAAGGYEQYF. CDR3 coding DNA: TGTGCCAGCGGTGGGGCAGCGGGAGGGTACGAGCAGTACTTC. This chain connects TRBV27 to TRBJ2-7; 10 positions agree with TRBD2. Germline V gene sequence: CDR1 MNHEY, CDR2 SMNVEV (reference sequence). Losses at the gene ends were 8 bases for V and 4 bases for J; bases not matched to a gene: 8. The length of the CDR3 is 14 residues.

This clonotype was observed at least ten times. The J gene is TRBJ2-6, the V gene TRBV30; D is unclear. This CDR3 has 13 amino acids. Germline V gene lookup returns CDR1 GTSNPN and CDR2 SVGIG (reference sequence). V was clipped by 2 bases and J by 2 bases, with 4 bases between them. CDR3 protein: CAWSFPGANVLTF. DNA of the CDR3: TGTGCCTGGAGTTTTCCTGGGGCCAACGTCCTGACTTTC.

The chain is built from TRBV10-3 and TRBJ1-5; D perhaps matches TRBD1 (5 bases). This CDR3 has 16 amino acids. V was pared by 3 bases and J by 5 bases, with 17 bases between. Germline V gene lookup returns CDR1 ENHRY and CDR2 SYGVKD. As DNA, the CDR3 is TGTGCCATCAGTGAAACGGGGGTCCCAACCTATCAGCCCCAGCATTTT. As protein: CAISETGVPTYQPQHF.

The chain couples TRBV11-1 to TRBJ2-6; D possibly corresponds to TRBD2 (6 bases). Germline V CDR1 and CDR2: SGHAT, FQDESV (reference sequence). This CDR3 spans 20 amino acids. V was shortened by 1 base and J by 0 bases, with 19 bases between the two germline ends. The CDR3 DNA reads TGTGCCAGCAGCTTAGTATATAAGGACTACCTAAGCTCTGGGGCCAACGTCCTGACTTTC. Amino acid sequence: CASSLVYKDYLSSGANVLTF. The variable domain in full, completed from reference TRBV11-1 and TRBJ2-6, reads EAEVAQSPRYKITEKSQAVAFWCDPISGHATLYWYRQILGQGPELLVQFQDESVVDDSQLPKDRFSAERLKGVDSTLKIQPAELGDSAMYLCASSLVYKDYLSSGANVLTFGAGSRLTVL.